This T cell receptor beta chain was captured by sequencing in a study of CD8+CD57+ T cells in acquired aplastic anemia. Sequenced patients had shown CD8+CD57+ cell expansion by flow cytometry. The CDR3 length is 16 residues. V lost 5 bases and J lost 0, with 14 bases in between. Germline assignment: CDR1 LNHDA and CDR2 SQIVND (reference sequence). The study profiled TCR beta VDJ and CDR3 using genomic DNA as template. TCRdb processed the reads anew with MiXCR; each CDR3 protein has one entry. Of 170,000 or so distinct CDR3 sequences listed, 63% are singletons. This clonotype came up once. The sequenced material came from sorted CD4+, CD8+, or CD8+CD57+ T cells (not recorded which) from PBMCs. The origin of this receptor is a human donor with aplastic anemia. The chain couples TRBV19 to TRBJ1-3; no definite D call. The DNA for the CDR3 is TGTGCCAGTAGTCCCCGGACTCCCAGCTCTGGAAACACCATATATTTT. As protein: CASSPRTPSSGNTIYF.